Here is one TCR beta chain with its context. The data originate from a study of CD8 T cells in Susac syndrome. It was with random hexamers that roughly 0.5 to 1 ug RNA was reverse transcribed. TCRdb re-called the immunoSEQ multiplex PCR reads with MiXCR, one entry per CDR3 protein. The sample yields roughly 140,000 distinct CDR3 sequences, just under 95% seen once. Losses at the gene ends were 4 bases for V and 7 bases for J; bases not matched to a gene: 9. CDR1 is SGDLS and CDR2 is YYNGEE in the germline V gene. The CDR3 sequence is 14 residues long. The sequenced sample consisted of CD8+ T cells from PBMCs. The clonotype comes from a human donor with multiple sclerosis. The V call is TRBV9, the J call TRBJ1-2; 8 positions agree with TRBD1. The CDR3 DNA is TGTGCCAGCAGCCCCTCGGGACAGGTCTCTGGCTACACCTTC. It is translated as CASSPSGQVSGYTF. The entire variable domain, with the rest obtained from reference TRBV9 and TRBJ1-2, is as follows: DSGVTQTPKHLITATGQRVTLRCSPRSGDLSVYWYQQSLDQGLQFLIQYYNGEERAKGNILERFSAQQFPDLHSELNLSSLELGDSALYFCASSPSGQVSGYTFGSGTRLTVV.